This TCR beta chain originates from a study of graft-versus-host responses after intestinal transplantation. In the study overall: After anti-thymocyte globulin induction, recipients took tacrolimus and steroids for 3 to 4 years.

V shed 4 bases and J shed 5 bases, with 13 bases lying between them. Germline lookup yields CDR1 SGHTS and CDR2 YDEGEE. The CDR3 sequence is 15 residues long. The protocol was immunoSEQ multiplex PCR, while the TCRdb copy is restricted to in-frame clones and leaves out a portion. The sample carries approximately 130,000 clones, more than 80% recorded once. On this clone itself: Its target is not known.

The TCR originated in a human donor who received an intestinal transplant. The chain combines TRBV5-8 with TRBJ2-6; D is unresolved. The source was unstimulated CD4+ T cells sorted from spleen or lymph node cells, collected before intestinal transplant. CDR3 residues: CASSPYRSRANVLTF. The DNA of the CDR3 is TGTGCCAGCAGCCCGTACCGATCTAGGGCCAACGTCCTGACTTTC.